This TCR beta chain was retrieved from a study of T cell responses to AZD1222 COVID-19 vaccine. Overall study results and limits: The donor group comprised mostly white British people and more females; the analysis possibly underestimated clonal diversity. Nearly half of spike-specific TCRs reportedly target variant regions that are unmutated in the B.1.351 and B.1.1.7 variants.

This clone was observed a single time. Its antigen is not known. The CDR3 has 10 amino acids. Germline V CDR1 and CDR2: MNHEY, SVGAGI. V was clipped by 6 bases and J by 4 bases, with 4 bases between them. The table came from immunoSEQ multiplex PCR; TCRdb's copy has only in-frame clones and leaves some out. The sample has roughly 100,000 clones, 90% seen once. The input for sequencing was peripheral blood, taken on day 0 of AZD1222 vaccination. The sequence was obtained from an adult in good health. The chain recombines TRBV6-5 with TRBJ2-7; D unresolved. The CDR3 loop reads CASSHYEQYF. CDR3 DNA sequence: TGTGCCAGCAGCCATTACGAGCAGTACTTC.